The 25 T cell receptor beta chains below were found in one sample sequenced in a study of shared clonotypes between healthy human individuals. Only in-frame clones appear in the TCRdb table, and some are missing; sequencing was by immunoSEQ multiplex PCR. The sample comprises about 700,000 clones, roughly 70% of which are singletons, and approximately 1.6% rests with the top ten. Sequencing input: memory CD4+ T cells sorted from blood. As for subset: CD45RA-negative fraction. These receptors were obtained from a woman aged 25 to 39 in good health.

The sample holds a few counts of this clone. Other DNA sequences in the sample encode the same CDR3. The V call is TRBV9, the J call TRBJ2-3; the D is unclear. V was cut by 0 bases and J by 4 bases, with 6 bases left in between. The CDR3 covers 13 residues. Per the germline V gene, CDR1 is SGDLS and CDR2 is YYNGEE. The CDR3 is CASSVAVADTQYF. The CDR3 coding sequence is TGTGCCAGCAGCGTAGCTGTGGCAGATACGCAGTATTTT.

The chain couples TRBV5-1 to TRBJ2-6, with TRBD2 identical over 7 bases. The germline CDR1 and CDR2 sequences are SGHRS and YFSETQ. V was clipped by 3 bases and J by 1 base; unmatched bases: 7. This CDR3 region has 17 residues. As DNA, the CDR3 is TGCGCCAGCAGCTCCCCTCCGGGGGGATCTGGGGCCAACGTCCTGACTTTC. This codes for CASSSPPGGSGANVLTF.

J is TRBJ2-1 and V is TRBV7-9; either TRBD1 or TRBD2 may fit D (5 bases each). This CDR3 contains 14 residues. V lost 5 bases and J 8 bases, leaving 16 bases between the germline ends. Germline lookup yields CDR1 SEHNR and CDR2 FQNEAQ (reference sequence). CDR3 residues: CASSLIGGEDEQFF. DNA of the CDR3: TGTGCCAGCAGCCTAATTGGGGGAGAGGATGAGCAGTTCTTC.

This chain joins TRBV4-1 and TRBJ2-7; 10 nucleotides line up with TRBD2. V gave up 2 bases and J gave up 1 base; unmatched junction bases: 2. CDR1 MGHRA and CDR2 YSYEKL come from the germline V gene. This CDR3 has 15 residues. This chain's CDR3 is CASSQLAGVSYEQYF. The CDR3 DNA reads TGCGCCAGCAGCCAACTAGCGGGAGTGTCCTACGAGCAGTACTTC.

In its sample, this clone was seen once. The chain combines TRBV5-1 with TRBJ2-1; the D gene is possibly TRBD1 (6 bases). CDR3 length: 15 amino acids. From germline, CDR1 is SGHRS and CDR2 YFSETQ. V lost 4 bases and J lost 3, with 14 bases in between. CDR3 coding DNA: TGCGCCAGCAGCCCGGACAGCCCGGGCTACAATGAGCAGTTCTTC. It specifies CASSPDSPGYNEQFF.

Regarding this clone: A far more abundant clone sits one base away, making this likely a read error. The chain is built from TRBV2 and TRBJ1-1, with TRBD1 matching over 7 bases. The CDR3 has 13 amino acids. Per the germline V gene, CDR1 is SNHLY and CDR2 is FYNNEI. V trimming: 5 bases; J trimming: 1 base; junction bases outside the gene matches: 1. The CDR3 nucleotides read TGTGCCAGCAGTTACAGGGGGAACACTGAAGCTTTCTTT. Protein: CASSYRGNTEAFF.

The rearrangement joins TRBV9 to TRBJ1-2; TRBD1 matches at 7 bases. After removal of 4 bases from V and 3 bases from J, the junction contained 6 bases not matched to a gene. The CDR3 runs to 14 residues. The V gene's germline CDR1 is SGDLS and CDR2 YYNGEE. CDR3 loop: CASSSTQGDYGYTF. Here the CDR3 DNA reads TGTGCCAGCAGCTCCACCCAGGGGGACTATGGCTACACCTTC.

This chain uses TRBV18 with TRBJ1-4; no definite D call. V lost 1 base and J 7 bases, leaving 10 bases between the germline ends. This CDR3 is built from 14 residues. The germline V gene encodes CDR1 KGHSH and CDR2 LQKENI. CDR3 in amino acids: CASSPLDSGEKLFF. The CDR3 DNA reads as TGTGCCAGCTCACCACTGGACTCCGGTGAAAAACTGTTTTTT.

The CDR3 loop reads CASSGRAGTGANVLTF. The CDR3 DNA is TGTGCCAGCAGCGGGAGAGCAGGGACTGGGGCCAACGTCCTGACTTTC. The chain recombines TRBV7-2 with TRBJ2-6; tentatively, D is TRBD1 or TRBD2 (5 bases each). Germline CDR1 and CDR2: SGHTA and FQGNSA. V lost 5 bases to trimming and J lost 2 bases, with 13 bases between them. CDR3 size: 16 residues.

This chain links TRBV11-1 with TRBJ2-5; D is uncertain. Trimming stripped 3 bases from V and 5 bases from J, with 10 bases between. Germline V CDR1 and CDR2: SGHAT, FQDESV (reference sequence). This CDR3 region has 13 residues. CDR3 sequence: CASSLGSLETQYF. CDR3 nucleotides: TGTGCCAGCAGCTTGGGCTCTTTGGAGACCCAGTACTTC. The full variable domain, in which reference TRBV11-1 and TRBJ2-5 provide the parts outside the CDR3, is EAEVAQSPRYKITEKSQAVAFWCDPISGHATLYWYRQILGQGPELLVQFQDESVVDDSQLPKDRFSAERLKGVDSTLKIQPAELGDSAMYLCASSLGSLETQYFGPGTRLLVL.

The V call is TRBV4-1, the J call TRBJ2-1; the match to TRBD2 covers 9 bases. Germline lookup yields CDR1 MGHRA and CDR2 YSYEKL. This CDR3 region has 14 residues. V shed 6 bases and J 6 bases; nucleotides not matched to a gene: 6. The CDR3 sequence: CASSLLAGLNEQFF. The CDR3 DNA follows: TGCGCCAGCAGTCTCCTAGCGGGACTCAATGAGCAGTTCTTC.

The V gene is TRBV2, the J gene TRBJ2-5; TRBD1 matches 8 bases. V dropped 8 bases and J dropped 5; count of bases not matched to a gene: 13. Germline V CDR1 and CDR2: SNHLY, FYNNEI. This CDR3 spans 15 amino acids. The CDR3 spells CASGRQGNSGETQYF. The CDR3 DNA reads TGTGCCAGCGGTCGACAGGGGAACTCGGGGGAGACCCAGTACTTC.

This chain uses TRBV4-2 with TRBJ2-2; D is ambiguous. V was clipped by 0 bases and J by 2 bases, with 10 bases between them. CDR1 is LGHNA and CDR2 is YNFKEQ in the germline V gene. CDR3 length equals 16 residues. Here the CDR3 reads CASSQELAANTGELFF. The CDR3 DNA reads as TGTGCCAGCAGCCAAGAACTCGCGGCAAACACCGGGGAGCTGTTTTTT.

The chain couples TRBV4-1 to TRBJ2-1, with TRBD2 matching 11 bases. After removal of 0 bases from V and 7 bases from J, the junction contained 8 bases not matched to a gene. The length of the CDR3 is 17 residues. Germline V gene sequence: CDR1 MGHRA, CDR2 YSYEKL. For the CDR3, the DNA is TGCGCCAGCAGCCAAGAGGACATGGGACTAGCGGTTAATGAGCAGTTCTTC. It encodes CASSQEDMGLAVNEQFF.

V and J are TRBV5-5 and TRBJ2-3; TRBD2 might be the D (6 bases). The CDR3 loop spans 14 amino acids. V was pared by 4 bases and J by 2 bases, with 11 bases between. CDR1 is SGHKS and CDR2 is YYEKEE in the germline V gene (reference sequence). The CDR3 region has the DNA TGTGCCAGCAGCCTGGGGGAGGCCACAGATACGCAGTATTTT. It is translated as CASSLGEATDTQYF.

The chain combines TRBV6-5 with TRBJ2-1, with D perhaps TRBD2 (6 bases). Trimming removed 6 bases at V and 2 bases at J, with 14 bases between. The CDR3 has 15 amino acids. Per the germline V gene, CDR1 is MNHEY and CDR2 is SVGAGI. CDR3 sequence reads: CASSRTGLTYNEQFF. The CDR3 DNA reads TGTGCCAGCAGCCGTACGGGACTCACCTACAATGAGCAGTTCTTC.

Only one count was recorded for this clone. This chain joins TRBV29-1 and TRBJ1-5; possible D gene TRBD1, 5 bases. V was pared by 1 base and J by 6 bases, with 10 bases between. Germline assignment: CDR1 SQVTM and CDR2 ANQGSEA. The CDR3 has 13 residues. CDR3 coding DNA: TGCAGCGTTGAAGGCCGTGGGGGTCAGCCCCAGCATTTT. Its protein product is CSVEGRGGQPQHF. Based on the CDR3 plus reference TRBV29-1 and TRBJ1-5, the full variable domain is SAVISQKPSRDICQRGTSLTIQCQVDSQVTMMFWYRQQPGQSLTLIATANQGSEATYESGFVIDKFPISRPNLTFSTLTVSNMSPEDSSIYLCSVEGRGGQPQHFGDGTRLSIL.

This chain uses TRBV18 with TRBJ2-7; D is perhaps TRBD1 (6 bases). CDR1 is KGHSH, CDR2 LQKENI, per germline. Trimming took off 3 bases at V and 5 bases at J, with 14 bases between the two ends. This CDR3 is 14 amino acids long. The CDR3 nucleotides read TGTGCCAGCTCACCGGTGGCAGGGGAGCACGAGCAGTACTTC. Amino acids: CASSPVAGEHEQYF.

This chain links TRBV7-2 with TRBJ2-7; 8 bases fit TRBD2. Germline CDR1 SGHTA, CDR2 FQGNSA. The CDR3 has 15 amino acids. The trim removed 5 bases at V and 2 bases at J, leaving 8 bases unmatched. The CDR3 coding sequence is TGTGCCAGCAGCCCAGCGGGAGCGGCCCCCTACGAGCAGTACTTC. Translated, it gives CASSPAGAAPYEQYF.

The DNA of the CDR3 is TGCAGCGTTTCAGCCGCTAGCGTCGGGGAGCTGTTTTTT. Residues: CSVSAASVGELFF. The V gene is TRBV29-1, the J gene TRBJ2-2; a weak D match, TRBD2 (6 bases). This CDR3 is built from 13 residues. Germline V lookup: CDR1 SQVTM, CDR2 ANQGSEA. V dropped 5 bases and J dropped 7 bases, with 14 bases sitting between them.

A note on this clone: The same CDR3 arises from other DNA sequences in this sample as well. The chain combines TRBV30 with TRBJ2-3, with unresolved D. Trimming pared 0 bases from V and 4 bases from J, leaving 8 bases between. The length of the CDR3 is 13 residues. The germline V gene encodes CDR1 GTSNPN and CDR2 SVGIG (reference sequence). The CDR3 sequence is CAWSVKGADTQYF. The CDR3 coding sequence is TGTGCCTGGAGTGTAAAGGGCGCAGATACGCAGTATTTT.

The rearrangement joins TRBV28 to TRBJ1-2, with TRBD1 matching over 10 bases. This CDR3 has 14 residues. Germline-derived CDR1 and CDR2 are MDHEN and SYDVKM. J gave up 8 bases and V 8 bases, and 11 bases lay outside the gene matches. For the CDR3, the DNA is TGTGCCAGCGGCAACTCGGGACAGGGGTCAGGCTACACCTTC. Protein product: CASGNSGQGSGYTF.

This chain uses TRBV6-5 with TRBJ2-3; the D is unclear. Germline V CDR1 and CDR2: MNHEY, SVGAGI. Trimming pared 5 bases from V and 2 bases from J, leaving 8 bases between. The CDR3 loop spans 13 amino acids. In DNA, the CDR3 is TGTGCCAGCAGTCAGATCACCACAGATACGCAGTATTTT. It encodes CASSQITTDTQYF.

V is TRBV28 and J is TRBJ1-5, with 9 bases lining up with TRBD1. This CDR3 region has 14 residues. The germline V gene has CDR1 MDHEN and CDR2 SYDVKM. V dropped 6 bases and J dropped 5; count of bases not matched to a gene: 5. CDR3 DNA sequence: TGTGCCAGCAGAACAGGGGGCGGTGATCAGCCCCAGCATTTT. It encodes CASRTGGGDQPQHF. The variable domain in full, with the rest retrieved from reference TRBV28 and TRBJ1-5, is DVKVTQSSRYLVKRTGEKVFLECVQDMDHENMFWYRQDPGLGLRLIYFSYDVKMKEKGDIPEGYSVSREKKERFSLILESASTNQTSMYLCASRTGGGDQPQHFGDGTRLSIL.

This clone was detected only once. The chain combines TRBV28 with TRBJ1-2, with D hard to call. Trimming left V 6 bases short and J 8 bases short, with 10 bases between. Germline CDR1 is MDHEN and CDR2 is SYDVKM. The CDR3 sequence is 11 residues long. The CDR3 region has the DNA TGTGCCAGCAGCTCAGCTCGGGGCTACACCTTC. This encodes CASSSARGYTF.